A single sample is the source of the 24 T cell receptor beta chains below, sequenced in a study of blood T cells in healthy people across ages. Primed by a sample-barcoded 5' primer and a J-beta primer mix, a second PCR proceeded for about 6 to 11 cycles. Via MiXCR, TCRdb re-called the 5' RACE reads, giving one row per CDR3 protein. The table lists 850,000 to 950,000 distinct CDR3 sequences, 25% to 30% of them singletons. The sample taken for sequencing was blood. These TCRs come from an elderly woman in good health.

This clonotype was seen repeatedly, ten times or more. Here the CDR3 DNA reads TGTGCCAGCAGCTTCGGACTAGCGGGGGGACAGCAAGAGACCCAGTACTTC. Protein sequence: CASSFGLAGGQQETQYF. This chain joins TRBV7-2 and TRBJ2-5, with 14 bases lining up with TRBD2. In germline, CDR1 is SGHTA, CDR2 FQGNSA. The CDR3 is 17 residues long. Trimming cost V 3 bases and J 2 bases; bases outside gene matches: 5.

This clonotype was found once. The chain joins TRBV7-9 to TRBJ2-7; unclear D gene. The CDR3 contains 13 residues. Between the trimmed V and J ends, which lost 5 bases and 2 bases, there was a span of 10 bases. The V gene's germline CDR1 is SEHNR and CDR2 FQNEAQ (reference sequence). Written as DNA, the CDR3 is TGTGCCAGCAGCCCTGCCACCGCCTACGAGCAGTACTTC. Its protein product is CASSPATAYEQYF.

A remark on this clonotype: Germline is not matched at one junction end, which may reflect a read error. The J gene is TRBJ2-6, the V gene TRBV7-2; possibly TRBD2 for D (5 bases). The CDR3 is 15 residues long. Germline loops: CDR1 SGHTA, CDR2 FQGNSA. The CDR3 region has the DNA TGTGCCAGCGGCTTAGCCGGGGCTGGGGCCAACGTCCTGACTTTC. Encoded protein: CASGLAGAGANVLTF. Together with reference TRBV7-2 and TRBJ2-6, the CDR3 gives the full variable domain: GAGVSQSPSNKVTEKGKDVELRCDPISGHTALYWYRQSLGQGLEFLIYFQGNSAPDKSGLPSDRFSAERTGGSVSTLTIQRTQQEDSAVYLCASGLAGAGANVLTFGAGSRLTVL.

This chain uses TRBV2 with TRBJ2-1, with 14 bases that match TRBD2. J lost 12 bases, V lost 6 bases, and 4 bases had no gene match. The germline CDR1 and CDR2 sequences are SNHLY and FYNNEI. The CDR3 runs 13 residues. Written as DNA, the CDR3 is TGTGCCAGCAGGGAGGGACTAGCGGGGGTGCAGTTCTTC. It is translated as CASREGLAGVQFF.

A remark on this clonotype: This may stem from a read error, because a much larger clone lies one nucleotide away. The chain has TRBV15 and TRBJ2-3; D may correspond to TRBD1 or TRBD2 (5 bases each). Germline CDR1 reads LNHNV; CDR2 reads YYDKDF (reference sequence). This CDR3 is built from 15 residues. The CDR3 loop is CATSSLRTSGDAQYF. The CDR3 DNA reads as TGTGCCACCAGCAGCCTCAGGACAAGCGGAGATGCGCAGTATTTT.

The rearrangement uses TRBV3-1 and TRBJ2-3; D may be TRBD1 or TRBD2 (5 bases each). Germline V gene lookup returns CDR1 LGHDT and CDR2 YNNKEL (reference sequence). Trimming stripped 9 bases from V and 3 bases from J, with 16 bases between. The CDR3 spans 14 residues. CDR3 in DNA: TGTGCCAGACACACCGGGACCTTGACAGATACGCAGTATTTT. Its translation is CARHTGTLTDTQYF.

This rearrangement joins TRBV4-1 to TRBJ1-1, with TRBD1 matching 8 bases. The V segment lost 1 base and the J segment 2 bases; nucleotides outside the gene matches: 9. The CDR3 contains 17 residues. CDR1 MGHRA and CDR2 YSYEKL come from the germline V gene. The CDR3 spells CASSQGNQGARNTEAFF. CDR3 sequence (DNA): TGCGCCAGCAGCCAAGGGAATCAGGGGGCGAGAAACACTGAAGCTTTCTTT.

This clonotype was seen many times. The chain couples TRBV6-5 to TRBJ2-3; TRBD2 matches 7 bases. Germline V gene lookup returns CDR1 MNHEY and CDR2 SVGAGI. The CDR3 length is 16 residues. Losses at the gene ends were 0 bases for V and 0 bases for J; bases not matched to a gene: 3. The CDR3 DNA follows: TGTGCCAGCAGTTACTCCGGGGGGTTTAGCACAGATACGCAGTATTTT. Residues: CASSYSGGFSTDTQYF.

This clonotype was counted ten times or more. This rearrangement joins TRBV7-2 to TRBJ2-7; D is possibly TRBD1 (6 bases). V was shortened by 1 base and J by 10 bases, with 20 bases between the two germline ends. The CDR3 contains 15 residues. Germline V lookup: CDR1 SGHTA, CDR2 FQGNSA. CDR3: CASSLDGPIKGDQYF. In nucleotides, the CDR3 is TGTGCCAGCAGCTTAGATGGGCCGATAAAGGGGGACCAGTACTTC.

This clonotype appeared a few times. This chain uses TRBV6-5 with TRBJ1-3, with a possible D match to TRBD1 (5 bases). With 2 bases removed from V and 0 bases from J, the gap between germline ends came to 11 bases. The CDR3 has 16 amino acids. Germline-derived CDR1 and CDR2 are MNHEY and SVGAGI. CDR3 amino acids: CASSYLTAPSGNTIYF. Here the CDR3 DNA reads TGTGCCAGCAGTTACCTGACAGCCCCCTCTGGAAACACCATATATTTT.

To note about this clonotype: A single base separates this from a much larger clone, so it may be a read error. The chain uses TRBV6-5 and TRBJ2-1, with a weak D call TRBD1 (5 bases). Trimming cost V 2 bases and J 4 bases, with 6 bases left between them. The CDR3 extends over 13 amino acids. Germline V gene sequence: CDR1 MNHEY, CDR2 SVGAGI. CDR3 DNA sequence: TGTGCCAGCAGTTACGGGGCTTACAATGAGCAGTTCTTC. Translation gives CASSYGAYNEQFF.

The chain has TRBV27 and TRBJ1-1, with a tentative D call TRBD1 (6 bases). CDR1 is MNHEY and CDR2 is SMNVEV in the germline V gene (reference sequence). V was cut by 5 bases and J by 0 bases, with 16 bases left in between. The CDR3 runs to 16 residues. CDR3 DNA sequence: TGTGCCAGCAGTGAAGGGAGGGGGGAGGTGAACACTGAAGCTTTCTTT. This gives the protein CASSEGRGEVNTEAFF.

This clonotype was observed at least ten times. This chain links TRBV11-2 with TRBJ2-1; 12 nucleotides agree with TRBD2. The V and J ends lost 1 base and 4 bases, in that order; junction bases with no gene match: 8. The CDR3 is 18 amino acids. CDR1 and CDR2 from the germline V gene are SGHAT and FQNNGV. The CDR3 DNA sequence: TGTGCCAGCAGCTTAGTCTACGGACTAGCGGGGACATACAATGAGCAGTTCTTC. Its protein is CASSLVYGLAGTYNEQFF.

The CDR3 spells CASSLVDRGTNQPQHF. The CDR3 nucleotides are TGTGCCAGCAGTTTGGTTGACAGGGGGACAAATCAGCCCCAGCATTTT. V is TRBV28 and J is TRBJ1-5, with 9 nucleotides matching TRBD1. The CDR3 loop spans 16 amino acids. J was trimmed by 4 bases and V by 3 bases; bases with no gene match: 7. CDR1 and CDR2 from the germline V gene are MDHEN and SYDVKM. The variable domain in full, completed from reference TRBV28 and TRBJ1-5, reads DVKVTQSSRYLVKRTGEKVFLECVQDMDHENMFWYRQDPGLGLRLIYFSYDVKMKEKGDIPEGYSVSREKKERFSLILESASTNQTSMYLCASSLVDRGTNQPQHFGDGTRLSIL.

This clonotype was recorded a few times. The chain carries TRBV6-6 and TRBJ2-2, with D maybe TRBD2 (5 bases). There are 15 residues in the CDR3. The germline gives CDR1 MNHNY, CDR2 SVGAGI (reference sequence). V dropped 2 bases and J dropped 4 bases, with 11 bases sitting between them. This CDR3 reads CASSYHIAGTGELFF. DNA of the CDR3: TGTGCCAGCAGTTACCACATCGCGGGCACCGGGGAGCTGTTTTTT.

The gene calls are TRBV3-1 and TRBJ2-1, with 7 bases fitting TRBD1. The CDR3 length is 13 residues. Trimming took 6 bases from V and 13 from J; bases not matched to a gene: 12. Per the germline V gene, CDR1 is LGHDT and CDR2 is YNNKEL (reference sequence). The DNA of the CDR3 is TGTGCCAGCAGTCCTCGACAGGGAGAGACCCAGTTCTTC. The encoded protein is CASSPRQGETQFF.

This clonotype was counted at least ten times. The gene calls are TRBV12-3 or TRBV12-4 and TRBJ1-2, with a weak D call TRBD1 (5 bases). V gave up 2 bases and J gave up 9 bases, with 16 bases separating them. The CDR3 has 14 amino acids. The CDR3 DNA reads TGTGCCAGCAGTTTATCGGGGGACCCTTTAAGCTACACCTTC. The encoded protein is CASSLSGDPLSYTF.

This clonotype was seen at least ten times. CDR3 residues: CSARAASGGSTDTQYF. CDR3 nucleotide sequence: TGCAGTGCTAGAGCAGCTAGCGGGGGGAGCACAGATACGCAGTATTTT. The V call is TRBV20-1, the J call TRBJ2-3, with TRBD2 matching over 11 bases. With V trimmed by 1 base and J by 0 bases, 3 bases remained unmatched. The V gene's germline CDR1 is DFQATT and CDR2 SNEGSKA (reference sequence). This CDR3 contains 16 residues.

This clonotype was counted between two and nine times. This may come from a read error, since a much larger clone is one base off. The rearrangement joins TRBV3-1 to TRBJ2-1; D tentatively fits TRBD1 or TRBD2 (6 bases each). The CDR3 covers 15 residues. Germline lookup yields CDR1 LGHDT and CDR2 YNNKEL (reference sequence). The CDR3 loop reads CASSQGLKGGNGQFF. CDR3 DNA: TGTGCCAGCAGCCAGGGCCTCAAGGGGGGCAATGGGCAGTTCTTC.

The chain joins TRBV12-3 or TRBV12-4 to TRBJ2-5, with D possibly being TRBD2 (6 bases). The closer fit of TRBJ2-7 to the DNA end suggests the J call may be wrong. This CDR3 is built from 19 residues. CDR3 DNA: TGTGCCAGCAGTAAAATGCTCCCGGGGGTAGGCAGAAGCATGAACGAGCAGTACTTC. Amino acids: CASSKMLPGVGRSMNEQYF.

The rearrangement links TRBV5-1 to TRBJ1-3, with 8 bases that match TRBD1. CDR3 length equals 16 residues. V gave up 0 bases and J gave up 4 bases; unmatched junction bases: 6. Germline assignment: CDR1 SGHRS and CDR2 YFSETQ. The CDR3 region is CASSLVGQDTGNTIYF. The CDR3 DNA reads TGCGCCAGCAGCTTGGTGGGACAGGACACGGGAAACACCATATATTTT.

V is TRBV15 and J is TRBJ2-6, with TRBD1 matching over 8 bases. Trimming removed 8 bases from V and 1 base from J; junction bases left unmatched: 4. Germline CDR1 reads LNHNV; CDR2 reads YYDKDF (reference sequence). The CDR3 runs to 15 residues. The CDR3 here is CATGQGSSGANVLTF. The CDR3 nucleotides are TGTGCCACCGGACAGGGCTCATCTGGGGCCAACGTCCTGACTTTC. Together with reference TRBV15 and TRBJ2-6, the CDR3 gives the full variable domain: DAMVIQNPRYQVTQFGKPVTLSCSQTLNHNVMYWYQQKSSQAPKLLFHYYDKDFNNEADTPDNFQSRRPNTSFCFLDIRSPGLGDTAMYLCATGQGSSGANVLTFGAGSRLTVL.

This clonotype was counted a few times. A clone one base away is much larger, so this may be a read error. V is TRBV6-5 and J is TRBJ2-4; D might be TRBD2 (5 bases). This CDR3 has 18 residues. The germline CDR1 and CDR2 sequences are MNHEY and SVGAGI. The CDR3 sequence is CASSYSFEGSSAKNVQYF. The CDR3 DNA reads as TGTGCCAGCAGTTACTCATTTGAAGGGAGTTCAGCCAAAAACGTTCAGTACTTC.

The chain uses TRBV28 and TRBJ2-2, with D perhaps TRBD1 or TRBD2 (6 bases each). Germline lookup yields CDR1 MDHEN and CDR2 SYDVKM. The CDR3 spans 14 residues. CDR3 amino acids: CAIRWGASTGELFF. The CDR3 nucleotides are TGTGCGATAAGATGGGGGGCGAGCACCGGGGAGCTGTTTTTT. Drawing the rest from reference TRBV28 and TRBJ2-2, the complete variable domain is DVKVTQSSRYLVKRTGEKVFLECVQDMDHENMFWYRQDPGLGLRLIYFSYDVKMKEKGDIPEGYSVSREKKERFSLILESASTNQTSMYLCAIRWGASTGELFFGEGSRLTVL.